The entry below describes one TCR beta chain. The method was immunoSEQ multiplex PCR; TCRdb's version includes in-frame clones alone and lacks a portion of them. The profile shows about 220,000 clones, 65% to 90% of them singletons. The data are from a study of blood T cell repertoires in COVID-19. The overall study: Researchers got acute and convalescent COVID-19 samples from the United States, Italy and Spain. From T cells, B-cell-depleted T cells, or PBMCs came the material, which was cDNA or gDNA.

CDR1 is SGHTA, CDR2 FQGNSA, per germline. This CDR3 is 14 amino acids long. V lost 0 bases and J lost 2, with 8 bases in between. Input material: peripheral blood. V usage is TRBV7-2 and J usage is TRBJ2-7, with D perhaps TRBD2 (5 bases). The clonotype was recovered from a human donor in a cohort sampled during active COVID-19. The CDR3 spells CASSLASGTYEQYF. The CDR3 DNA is TGTGCCAGCAGCTTAGCGAGCGGAACCTACGAGCAGTACTTC.